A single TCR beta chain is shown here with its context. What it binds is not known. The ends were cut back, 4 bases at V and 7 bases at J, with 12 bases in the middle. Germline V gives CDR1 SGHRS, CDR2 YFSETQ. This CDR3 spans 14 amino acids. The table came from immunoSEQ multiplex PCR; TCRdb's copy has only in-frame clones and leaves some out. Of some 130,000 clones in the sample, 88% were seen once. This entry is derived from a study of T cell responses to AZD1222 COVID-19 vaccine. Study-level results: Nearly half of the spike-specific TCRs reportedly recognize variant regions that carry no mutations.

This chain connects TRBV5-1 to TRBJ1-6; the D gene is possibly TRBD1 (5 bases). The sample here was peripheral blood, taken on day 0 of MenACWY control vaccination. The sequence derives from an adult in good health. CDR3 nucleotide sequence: TGCGCCAGCAGCCTGGGGACCCAGAATTCACCCCTCCACTTT. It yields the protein CASSLGTQNSPLHF.